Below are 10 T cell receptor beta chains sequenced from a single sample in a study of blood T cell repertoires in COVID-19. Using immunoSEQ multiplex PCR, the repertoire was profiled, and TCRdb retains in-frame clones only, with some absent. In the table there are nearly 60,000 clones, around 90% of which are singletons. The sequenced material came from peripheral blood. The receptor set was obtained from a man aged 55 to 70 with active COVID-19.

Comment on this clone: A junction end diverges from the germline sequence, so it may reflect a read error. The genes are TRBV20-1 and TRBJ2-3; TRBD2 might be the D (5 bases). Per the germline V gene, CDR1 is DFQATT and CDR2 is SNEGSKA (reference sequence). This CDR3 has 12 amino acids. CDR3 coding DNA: TGCAGTGCTAGTGCTAGCATAGATACGCAGTATTTT. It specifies CSASASIDTQYF.

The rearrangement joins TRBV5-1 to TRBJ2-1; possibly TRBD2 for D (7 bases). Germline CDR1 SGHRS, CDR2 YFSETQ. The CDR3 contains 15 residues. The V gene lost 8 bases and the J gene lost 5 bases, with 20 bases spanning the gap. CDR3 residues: CASTAGASANNEQFF. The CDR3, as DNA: TGCGCCAGTACCGCGGGGGCTAGCGCCAACAATGAGCAGTTCTTC. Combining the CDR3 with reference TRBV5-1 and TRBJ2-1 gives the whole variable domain KAGVTQTPRYLIKTRGQQVTLSCSPISGHRSVSWYQQTPGQGLQFLFEYFSETQRNKGNFPGRFSGRQFSNSRSEMNVSTLELGDSALYLCASTAGASANNEQFFGPGTRLTVL.

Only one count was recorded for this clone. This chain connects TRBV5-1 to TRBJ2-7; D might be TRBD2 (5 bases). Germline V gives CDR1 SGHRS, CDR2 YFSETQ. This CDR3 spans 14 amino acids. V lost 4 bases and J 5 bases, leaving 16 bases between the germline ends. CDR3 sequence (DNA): TGCGCCAGCAGCGAAACTAGGTCGGGAAACGAGCAGTACTTC. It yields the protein CASSETRSGNEQYF. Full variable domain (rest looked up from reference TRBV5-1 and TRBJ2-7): KAGVTQTPRYLIKTRGQQVTLSCSPISGHRSVSWYQQTPGQGLQFLFEYFSETQRNKGNFPGRFSGRQFSNSRSEMNVSTLELGDSALYLCASSETRSGNEQYFGPGTRLTVT.

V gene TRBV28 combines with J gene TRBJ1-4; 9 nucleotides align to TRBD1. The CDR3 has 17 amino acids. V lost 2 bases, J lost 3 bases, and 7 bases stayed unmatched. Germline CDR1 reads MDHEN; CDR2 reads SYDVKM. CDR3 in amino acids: CASSLGTGWGANEKLFF. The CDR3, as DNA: TGTGCCAGCAGTTTAGGGACAGGGTGGGGGGCTAATGAAAAACTGTTTTTT.

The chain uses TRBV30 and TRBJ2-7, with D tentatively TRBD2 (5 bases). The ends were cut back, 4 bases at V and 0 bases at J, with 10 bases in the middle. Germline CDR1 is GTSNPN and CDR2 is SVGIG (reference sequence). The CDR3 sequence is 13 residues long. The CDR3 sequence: CAWIGLPSYEQYF. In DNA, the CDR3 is TGTGCCTGGATAGGACTTCCCTCCTACGAGCAGTACTTC.

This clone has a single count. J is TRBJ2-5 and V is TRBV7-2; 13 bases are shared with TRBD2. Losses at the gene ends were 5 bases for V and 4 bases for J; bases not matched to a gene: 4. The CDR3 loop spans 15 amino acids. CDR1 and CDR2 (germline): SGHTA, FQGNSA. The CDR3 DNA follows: TGTGCCAGCAGCCCGCGACTAGCGGGGGGAGAGACCCAGTACTTC. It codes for CASSPRLAGGETQYF. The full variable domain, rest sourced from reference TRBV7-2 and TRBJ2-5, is GAGVSQSPSNKVTEKGKDVELRCDPISGHTALYWYRQSLGQGLEFLIYFQGNSAPDKSGLPSDRFSAERTGGSVSTLTIQRTQQEDSAVYLCASSPRLAGGETQYFGPGTRLLVL.

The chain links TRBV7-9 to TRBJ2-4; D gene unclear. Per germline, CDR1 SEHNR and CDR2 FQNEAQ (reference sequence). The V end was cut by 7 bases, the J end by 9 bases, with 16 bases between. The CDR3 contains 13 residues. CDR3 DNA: TGTGCCAGCACCCGTTCGGGTATTAGCATTCAGTACTTC. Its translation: CASTRSGISIQYF.

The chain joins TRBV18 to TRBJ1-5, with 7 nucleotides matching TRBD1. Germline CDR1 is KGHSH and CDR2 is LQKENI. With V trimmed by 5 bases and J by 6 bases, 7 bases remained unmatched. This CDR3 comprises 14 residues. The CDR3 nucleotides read TGTGCCAGCTCAGTAGAACAGGGGCCTCAGCCCCAGCATTTT. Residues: CASSVEQGPQPQHF.

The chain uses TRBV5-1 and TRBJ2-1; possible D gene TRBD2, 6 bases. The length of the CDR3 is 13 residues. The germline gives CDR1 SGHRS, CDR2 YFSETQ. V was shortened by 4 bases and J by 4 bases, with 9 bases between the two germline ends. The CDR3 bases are TGCGCCAGCAGCCCCGGGGGTTACAATGAGCAGTTCTTC. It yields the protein CASSPGGYNEQFF.

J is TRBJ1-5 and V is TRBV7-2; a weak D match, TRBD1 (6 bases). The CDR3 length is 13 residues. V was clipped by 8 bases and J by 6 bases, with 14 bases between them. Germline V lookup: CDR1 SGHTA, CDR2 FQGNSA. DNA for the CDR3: TGTGCCAGCCGCGGGGGGCATGGTCAGCCCCAGCATTTT. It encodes CASRGGHGQPQHF.